This TCR beta chain appears in the sequencing data of a study of identical twins. Study findings and constraints: Reduced insertions were recorded for abundant cord blood beta clonotypes, with no such pattern in memory repertoires.

Concerning this clonotype: The antigen remains unidentified.

The CDR3 covers 16 residues. CDR1 and CDR2 (germline): SGHTA, FQGNSA. V shed 3 bases, J shed 4 bases, and the junction held 8 bases outside the gene matches. Template switching introduced a universal primer site, and the cDNA bore unique molecular identifiers. Via MiXCR, TCRdb re-called the 5' RACE reads, giving one row per CDR3 protein. The table lists 1,800,000 or so distinct CDR3 sequences, under 35% of them singletons. Sample: cord blood. J is TRBJ2-4 and V is TRBV7-2; 8 bases fit TRBD2. The sequence came from a newborn girl in good health. Written as DNA, the CDR3 is TGTGCCAGCAGCTTTTTTGAGCGGGGGCTAAAAAACATTCAGTACTTC. Its translation: CASSFFERGLKNIQYF. The full variable domain, with the rest looked up from reference TRBV7-2 and TRBJ2-4, is GAGVSQSPSNKVTEKGKDVELRCDPISGHTALYWYRQSLGQGLEFLIYFQGNSAPDKSGLPSDRFSAERTGGSVSTLTIQRTQQEDSAVYLCASSFFERGLKNIQYFGAGTRLSVL.